The present T cell receptor (beta chain) was sequenced within a study of cytomegalovirus exposure and HLA in healthy donors. The study's findings and limits: Likely technical artifact: a cluster of highly shared sequence variants. Later analysis reportedly placed an Asian-associated ancestry cluster below the roughly 700-donor mean in N-insertions. Researchers left out some V segments, among them TRBV6-2 and TRBV6-3, as indistinguishable. Listed as cytomegalovirus-associated were 150 or so TCR beta chains.

It was with 60 Vbeta and 13 Jbeta primers that the PCR ran. Using immunoSEQ multiplex PCR, the repertoire was profiled, and TCRdb retains in-frame clones only, with some absent. The sample holds about 180,000 clones, more than 60% seen once. Points on this clone: Its target is not known. At one boundary the junction diverges from the germline segment, which might be a read error.

Germline CDR1 reads LNHNV; CDR2 reads YYDKDF (reference sequence). The CDR3 is 18 residues long. Sequencing was carried out using PBMCs. This clonotype was obtained from a woman aged 55-70 years in good health and CMV-seropositive. The chain is built from TRBV15 and TRBJ2-6, with D tentatively TRBD1 (6 bases). The CDR3 sequence is CATSREHRVGAGANGLTF. CDR3 DNA: TGTGCCACCAGCAGAGAGCACAGGGTAGGGGCTGGGGCCAACGGCCTGACTTTC. The entire variable domain, with the rest obtained from reference TRBV15 and TRBJ2-6, is as follows: DAMVIQNPRYQVTQFGKPVTLSCSQTLNHNVMYWYQQKSSQAPKLLFHYYDKDFNNEADTPDNFQSRRPNTSFCFLDIRSPGLGDTAMYLCATSREHRVGAGANGLTFGAGSRLTVL.